These 10 T cell receptor beta chains originate from one sample sequenced in a study of blood T cell repertoires in COVID-19. TCRdb's copy holds only in-frame clones and misses some; the assay was immunoSEQ multiplex PCR. Here the sample spans about 480,000 clones, roughly 89% being singletons. Sequences were obtained from peripheral blood. These receptor sequences come from a man between 18 and 29 years old with COVID-19, enrolled during active disease.

The rearrangement links TRBV30 to TRBJ2-7; 7 nucleotides line up with TRBD2. CDR1 is GTSNPN and CDR2 is SVGIG in the germline V gene (reference sequence). The CDR3 contains 13 residues. V lost 1 base and J lost 4; bases outside the gene matches: 4. In DNA form, the CDR3 reads TGTGCCTGGAGTGCGGGGGAGGGGTACGAGCAGTACTTC. Translating it yields CAWSAGEGYEQYF.

Here the CDR3 DNA reads TGTGCCAGTAGCCCGACTAGCGGGGGCGACGGAGATACGCAGTATTTT. Translation gives CASSPTSGGDGDTQYF. The rearrangement uses TRBV19 and TRBJ2-3; 12 nucleotides line up with TRBD2. Trimming at V came to 6 bases and at J to 5 bases, leaving 9 bases not matched to a gene. Germline lookup yields CDR1 LNHDA and CDR2 SQIVND (reference sequence). The CDR3 is made up of 16 amino acids.

The chain employs TRBV2 and TRBJ2-2, with TRBD2 matching over 9 bases. With V trimmed by 4 bases and J by 5 bases, 2 bases remained unmatched. The length of the CDR3 is 14 residues. CDR1 SNHLY and CDR2 FYNNEI come from the germline V gene. CDR3 amino acids: CASSASGKTGELFF. Written as DNA, the CDR3 is TGTGCCAGCAGTGCTAGCGGGAAGACCGGGGAGCTGTTTTTT.

This chain links TRBV27 with TRBJ2-5; 15 bases line up with TRBD2. CDR1 MNHEY and CDR2 SMNVEV come from the germline V gene (reference sequence). This CDR3 is 16 amino acids long. The junction had 3 bases not matched to a gene; V was cut back by 5 bases and J by 2 bases. DNA for the CDR3: TGTGCCAGCAGTCGCGGACTAGCGGGGGGGCAAGAGACCCAGTACTTC. It translates to CASSRGLAGGQETQYF.

This rearrangement joins TRBV29-1 to TRBJ2-1; 7 positions agree with TRBD2. Germline lookup yields CDR1 SQVTM and CDR2 ANQGSEA. With 4 bases clipped from V and 7 bases from J, the junction kept 13 bases outside the gene matches. This CDR3 region has 15 residues. CDR3 sequence reads: CSVGVGRGYGNEQFF. The DNA for the CDR3 is TGCAGCGTTGGGGTTGGGCGGGGGTATGGGAATGAGCAGTTCTTC.

J is TRBJ2-3 and V is TRBV18, with TRBD1 identical over 8 bases. V lost 3 bases to trimming and J lost 0 bases; unmatched junction nucleotides: 5. CDR1 is KGHSH and CDR2 is LQKENI in the germline V gene. This CDR3 comprises 16 residues. The CDR3 loop reads CASSPPGQASTDTQYF. The CDR3 DNA reads as TGTGCCAGCTCACCCCCGGGACAGGCGAGCACAGATACGCAGTATTTT.

The genes are TRBV10-3 and TRBJ2-3; D gene ambiguous. V lost 0 bases and J 0 bases, leaving 7 bases between the germline ends. CDR1 is ENHRY, CDR2 SYGVKD, per germline. The CDR3 has 15 residues. CDR3 in amino acids: CAISESAPSTDTQYF. CDR3 bases: TGTGCCATCAGTGAGTCAGCCCCCAGCACAGATACGCAGTATTTT.

The rearrangement links TRBV6-5 to TRBJ2-5, with 9 nucleotides matching TRBD1. There are 15 residues in the CDR3. Trimming removed 2 bases from V and 5 bases from J; junction bases left unmatched: 6. From germline, CDR1 is MNHEY and CDR2 SVGAGI. The CDR3 bases are TGTGCCAGCAGTTACAGCGGACAGGGGTGGGAGACCCAGTACTTC. This translates into CASSYSGQGWETQYF.

This chain links TRBV6-5 with TRBJ2-5; TRBD2 matches at 8 bases. The length of the CDR3 is 13 residues. From germline, CDR1 is MNHEY and CDR2 SVGAGI. Trimming cost V 7 bases and J 5 bases; bases outside gene matches: 6. The CDR3 sequence: CASTAGVFETQYF. CDR3 in DNA: TGTGCCAGCACAGCGGGAGTTTTCGAGACCCAGTACTTC.

The rearrangement joins TRBV24-1 to TRBJ2-1; maybe TRBD1 (6 bases). V was cut by 5 bases and J by 7 bases, with 23 bases left in between. Germline assignment: CDR1 KGHDR and CDR2 SFDVKD. This CDR3 spans 17 amino acids. In DNA form, the CDR3 reads TGTGCCACCAGTGCCTCACTCCAGTTGACAGGTCGGAATGAGCAGTTCTTC. Translated: CATSASLQLTGRNEQFF.